These 27 T cell receptor beta chains were sequenced from one sample in a study of shared clonotypes between healthy human individuals. Produced via immunoSEQ multiplex PCR; TCRdb's table is partial and in-frame only. The sample yields 950,000 to 1,100,000 clones, around 78% seen once. The specimen was memory CD4+ T cells from PBMCs. The subset here: CD45RA-negative fraction. Receptor source: a man aged 18 to 30 in good health. Some clones in this sample may be carry-over from other donors' samples.

The V and J genes are TRBV6-1 and TRBJ1-1; D ambiguous. This CDR3 region has 11 residues. Germline CDR1 and CDR2: MNHNS and SASEGT. The ends were cut back, 6 bases at V and 3 bases at J, with 5 bases in the middle. Here the CDR3 reads CASRPYTEAFF. In DNA, the CDR3 is TGTGCCAGCAGGCCGTACACTGAAGCTTTCTTT.

This chain's CDR3 is CASSPSISNEQFF. CDR3 DNA: TGTGCCAGCTCACCGAGTATATCCAATGAGCAGTTCTTC. The genes are TRBV18 and TRBJ2-1; D gene uncertain. Germline-derived CDR1 and CDR2 are KGHSH and LQKENI. CDR3 length equals 13 residues. The germline V and J ends were trimmed by 3 bases and 6 bases, with 9 bases remaining between them.

The V and J genes are TRBV7-9 and TRBJ2-1; 7 bases map to TRBD1. CDR3 length equals 13 residues. The V gene end was trimmed by 3 bases and the J gene end by 10 bases; junction bases not matched to a gene: 6. Per the germline V gene, CDR1 is SEHNR and CDR2 is FQNEAQ (reference sequence). The DNA of the CDR3 is TGTGCCAGCAGCTTGGCCGGGACAGAAGAGCAGTTCTTC. Its translation is CASSLAGTEEQFF.

With respect to this clone: Other DNA sequences in this sample translate to the same CDR3. The CDR3 reads CASRGQNNEKLFF. CDR3 DNA sequence: TGTGCCAGCAGGGGACAGAATAATGAAAAACTGTTTTTT. The V and J genes are TRBV27 and TRBJ1-4, with 7 positions matching TRBD1. V shed 6 bases and J 4 bases; nucleotides not matched to a gene: 2. Germline-derived CDR1 and CDR2 are MNHEY and SMNVEV (reference sequence). The CDR3 is made up of 13 amino acids.

The rearrangement joins TRBV18 to TRBJ2-6, with 8 bases lining up with TRBD2. Germline values: CDR1 KGHSH, CDR2 LQKENI. Unmatched junction bases numbered 9, after V lost 2 bases and J lost 0 bases. The CDR3 is 19 amino acids. The CDR3 DNA follows: TGTGCCAGCTCACCAGTCGGGGGGGCCTTTTCCTCTGGGGCCAACGTCCTGACTTTC. It translates to CASSPVGGAFSSGANVLTF.

The chain recombines TRBV11-2 with TRBJ2-1; D remains unclear. Germline V gives CDR1 SGHAT, CDR2 FQNNGV. This CDR3 is 13 amino acids long. Trimming pared 1 base from V and 6 bases from J, leaving 7 bases between. The CDR3 DNA reads TGTGCCAGCAGCTTAGCGGCACTCAATGAGCAGTTCTTC. Amino acids: CASSLAALNEQFF.

The chain couples TRBV4-2 to TRBJ2-1; TRBD1 might be the D (5 bases). The CDR3 loop spans 15 amino acids. Trimming took off 0 bases at V and 4 bases at J, with 10 bases between the two ends. The germline CDR1 and CDR2 sequences are LGHNA and YNFKEQ. CDR3 amino acids: CASSQEGVGYNEQFF. The CDR3 DNA sequence: TGTGCCAGCAGCCAAGAAGGGGTCGGGTACAATGAGCAGTTCTTC.

The chain combines TRBV7-3 with TRBJ1-1; D uncertain. The CDR3 consists of 15 residues. Germline V lookup: CDR1 SGHTA, CDR2 FQGTGA. V lost 2 bases and J lost 1, with 11 bases in between. This CDR3 is CASSLGRPANTEAFF. The CDR3, as DNA: TGTGCCAGCAGCTTAGGCCGGCCGGCGAACACTGAAGCTTTCTTT.

The chain uses TRBV7-9 and TRBJ2-7; 8 nucleotides agree with TRBD1. With 5 bases clipped from V and 3 bases from J, the junction kept 9 bases outside the gene matches. The CDR3 length is 15 residues. The germline V gene has CDR1 SEHNR and CDR2 FQNEAQ (reference sequence). Written as DNA, the CDR3 is TGTGCCAGCAGCCCCGCCGGGACAGGAATCTACGAGCAGTACTTC. Its protein is CASSPAGTGIYEQYF.

The chain is built from TRBV28 and TRBJ1-5, with D perhaps TRBD1 (5 bases). The germline V and J ends were trimmed by 6 bases and 1 base, with 19 bases remaining between them. CDR1 MDHEN and CDR2 SYDVKM come from the germline V gene. This CDR3 spans 17 amino acids. The CDR3 sequence is CASSPLGGGVSNQPQHF. The DNA for the CDR3 is TGTGCCAGCAGCCCCCTGGGGGGGGGAGTAAGCAATCAGCCCCAGCATTTT.

Concerning this clone: This likely stems from a read error, as it lies one base from a far larger clone. This sequence joins TRBV30 and TRBJ1-1, with a tentative D call TRBD1 (5 bases). The germline CDR1 and CDR2 sequences are GTSNPN and SVGIG (reference sequence). The CDR3 is made up of 14 amino acids. CDR3 nucleotide sequence: TGTGCCTGGACAGGGAAGGGAGGGAACGCTGAAGCTTTCTTT. Translation: CAWTGKGGNAEAFF.

The rearrangement joins TRBV7-3 to TRBJ2-7, with 9 positions matching TRBD1. The ends lost 5 bases at V and 2 bases at J; junction bases unmatched: 4. Germline loops: CDR1 SGHTA, CDR2 FQGTGA. CDR3 length: 14 residues. The CDR3 region is CASSIGTGTYEQYF. The CDR3 region has the DNA TGTGCCAGCAGCATTGGGACAGGGACCTACGAGCAGTACTTC.

The chain carries TRBV19 and TRBJ1-5, with 10 positions matching TRBD1. The CDR3 has 15 amino acids. The J segment lost 6 bases and the V segment lost 7 bases, leaving 9 bases of the junction unmatched. Germline V gene sequence: CDR1 LNHDA, CDR2 SQIVND (reference sequence). The CDR3 protein is CASKARDRGAQPQHF. CDR3 DNA sequence: TGTGCCAGTAAAGCCCGGGACAGGGGTGCTCAGCCCCAGCATTTT.

With respect to this clone: Other nucleotide sequences in the sample specify the same CDR3. The chain couples TRBV20-1 to TRBJ2-5; the D is unclear. V lost 3 bases to trimming and J lost 3 bases, with 5 bases between them. The CDR3 sequence is 11 residues long. CDR1 is DFQATT and CDR2 is SNEGSKA in the germline V gene (reference sequence). The CDR3 loop reads CSASPKETQYF. The CDR3 DNA follows: TGCAGTGCTAGTCCCAAAGAGACCCAGTACTTC.

The rearrangement joins TRBV6-1 to TRBJ2-5; D is unclear. The germline V gene encodes CDR1 MNHNS and CDR2 SASEGT. The CDR3 is 14 amino acids. The V end lost 7 bases, the J end lost 3 bases, and 15 bases lay between the germline ends. The CDR3 sequence: CASTTGLTKETQYF. Written as DNA, the CDR3 is TGTGCCAGCACCACGGGTCTTACCAAAGAGACCCAGTACTTC.

A remark on this clone: A much bigger clone sits one base away, suggesting this may be a read error. This chain uses TRBV7-3 with TRBJ1-1, with unresolved D. This CDR3 spans 13 amino acids. Germline CDR1 reads SGHTA; CDR2 reads FQGTGA. The V gene lost 5 bases and the J gene lost 1 base, with 8 bases spanning the gap. The CDR3 protein is CASSPDTNTEAFF. DNA of the CDR3: TGTGCCAGCAGCCCCGACACGAACACTGAAGCTTTCTTT.

This clone has a handful of counts. Other DNA sequences in this sample translate to the same CDR3. The V and J genes are TRBV9 and TRBJ2-1; weak D call: TRBD1 (6 bases). The CDR3 is 15 amino acids. Trimming took off 0 bases at V and 4 bases at J, with 11 bases between the two ends. The germline CDR1 and CDR2 sequences are SGDLS and YYNGEE. The DNA for the CDR3 is TGTGCCAGCAGCGTAGATGGGGGCCCTTACAATGAGCAGTTCTTC. Protein product: CASSVDGGPYNEQFF.

This rearrangement joins TRBV6-5 to TRBJ2-2; D perhaps matches TRBD2 (6 bases). Germline V CDR1 and CDR2: MNHEY, SVGAGI. The V end lost 4 bases, the J end lost 16 bases, and 19 bases lay between the germline ends. This CDR3 spans 13 amino acids. CDR3 nucleotide sequence: TGTGCCAGCAGTTCCCCCGGGAGTTGGCGGCGGTTTTTT. It codes for CASSSPGSWRRFF.

Note on this clone: The sample has other DNA sequences that encode this CDR3 too. V gene TRBV5-4 combines with J gene TRBJ2-7; D is ambiguous. V was pared by 0 bases and J by 2 bases, with 6 bases between. The germline CDR1 and CDR2 sequences are SGHNT and YYREEE (reference sequence). The CDR3 is made up of 13 amino acids. The CDR3 reads CASSLAGTYEQYF. In nucleotides, the CDR3 is TGTGCCAGCAGCTTGGCCGGCACCTACGAGCAGTACTTC.

V gene TRBV5-5 combines with J gene TRBJ2-2, with 10 bases matching TRBD2. CDR3 length: 15 amino acids. Germline CDR1 reads SGHKS; CDR2 reads YYEKEE (reference sequence). Losses at the gene ends were 3 bases for V and 3 bases for J; bases not matched to a gene: 2. The chain's CDR3 is CASSSSGSYTGELFF. CDR3 nucleotides: TGTGCCAGCAGCTCTAGCGGGAGCTACACCGGGGAGCTGTTTTTT.

The rearrangement uses TRBV10-3 and TRBJ2-3; D is possibly TRBD2 (5 bases). The CDR3 extends over 14 amino acids. V lost 4 bases to trimming and J lost 5 bases, with 13 bases between them. Looked up from germline, CDR1 is ENHRY and CDR2 is SYGVKD. Here the CDR3 DNA reads TGTGCCATCAGTGCGATCCAAGAGGGAGATACGCAGTATTTT. Translation: CAISAIQEGDTQYF.

The chain carries TRBV6-1 and TRBJ2-5, with 8 bases lining up with TRBD1. V shed 11 bases and J 0 bases; nucleotides not matched to a gene: 8. The CDR3 consists of 14 residues. CDR1 is MNHNS and CDR2 is SASEGT in the germline V gene. Here the CDR3 DNA reads TGTGCCGCGGGGACAGGCCTGTACCAAGAGACCCAGTACTTC. Protein product: CAAGTGLYQETQYF.

This chain connects TRBV11-3 to TRBJ2-7, with D tentatively TRBD2 (5 bases). Trimming left V 0 bases short and J 10 bases short, with 10 bases between. Per germline, CDR1 SGHNT and CDR2 YENEEA. The CDR3 covers 12 residues. As DNA, the CDR3 is TGTGCCAGCAGCTTAGAAGTGGGAGTACAGTACTTC. The encoded protein is CASSLEVGVQYF.

In DNA, the CDR3 is TGTGCCAGCAGTGAAGGGACACACCTCCCCACAGATACGCAGTATTTT. Translating it yields CASSEGTHLPTDTQYF. This chain connects TRBV2 to TRBJ2-3; tentative D call: TRBD1 (5 bases). Looked up from germline, CDR1 is SNHLY and CDR2 is FYNNEI. Trimming took off 1 base at V and 2 bases at J, with 13 bases between the two ends. The CDR3 runs 16 residues.

The V call is TRBV29-1, the J call TRBJ2-2; D is possibly TRBD1 or TRBD2 (5 bases each). The V end was cut by 1 base, the J end by 6 bases, with 18 bases between. Germline V gene sequence: CDR1 SQVTM, CDR2 ANQGSEA. The CDR3 is 16 residues long. The CDR3 DNA reads as TGCAGCGTTGAAGGATTGAGAGCGGTGGGGGCCGGGGAGCTGTTTTTT. It codes for CSVEGLRAVGAGELFF.

This clone has just a few counts. J is TRBJ2-1 and V is TRBV5-1, with TRBD2 matching over 7 bases. There are 13 residues in the CDR3. The V and J ends lost 2 bases and 6 bases, in that order; junction bases with no gene match: 2. Germline lookup yields CDR1 SGHRS and CDR2 YFSETQ. The CDR3 reads CASSLGTINEQFF. CDR3 coding DNA: TGCGCCAGCAGCTTAGGGACTATCAATGAGCAGTTCTTC.

V usage is TRBV6-5 and J usage is TRBJ2-7; 7 nucleotides line up with TRBD2. With 5 bases clipped from V and 3 bases from J, the junction kept 10 bases outside the gene matches. CDR1 is MNHEY and CDR2 is SVGAGI in the germline V gene. The CDR3 contains 15 residues. The CDR3: CASSHEGGSFYEQYF. The CDR3 nucleotides read TGTGCCAGCAGTCACGAGGGAGGGTCGTTCTACGAGCAGTACTTC.